Sequencing of this T cell receptor beta chain was carried out in a study of radiation and T cells in renal cell carcinoma (dated by TCRdb to 2020 to 2021). About the full investigation: In total, some 50 samples underwent TCR beta sequencing: some 25 tumors plus 27 peripheral blood samples. The final blood draw was performed at 4 weeks after radiation, at the same time as nephrectomy. In the 40 to 55 samples combined, 4 million to 5 million unique CDR3 nucleotide sequences were found, encoding 2.5 million or so unique CDR3 amino acid sequences. Paper-wide results and their limitations: No pretreatment tumor biopsies were available, so the baseline intratumoral presence of clonotypes could not be determined. In blood, the top tumor clonotypes increased between baseline and 2 weeks post-radiation and then shrank by 4 weeks, which suggests that tumor-resident clones expanded only transiently. Because the trial had a single-armed design, the trial could not examine how radiation dose or scheduling affected the TCR repertoire. Changes in the blood repertoire were not tracked past 4 weeks after treatment.

The meaning of the sample's time point label: blood 4 weeks post-SBRT, at nephrectomy. The treatment or condition label corresponds to: 15 Gy SBRT to primary tumor, nephrectomy 4 weeks later. The samples were obtained from a clinical trial, where primary renal cell carcinomas were treated with 15 Gy stereotactic body radiation therapy and then removed by nephrectomy 4 weeks afterward. To follow tumor-enriched clonotypes, peripheral blood was collected serially from radiation-treated patients at baseline and again at 2 weeks and 4 weeks after SBRT. All patients had renal cell carcinoma with clear cell pathology. Genomic DNA for TCR sequencing was prepared using the QIAamp DNA Blood Mini Kit (Qiagen). The analyses included only samples that passed all quality control checks. CDR1 and CDR2 are drawn from the germline V gene: MDHEN, SYDVKM. There are 14 amino acids in the CDR3, from cysteine to phenylalanine inclusive. Only the CDR3 DNA is retained, 42 bases long and in frame from the first base. V is trimmed back by 7 bases and J by 3 bases, and the junction contains 5 bases that no gene match accounts for.

TCR beta libraries were generated from genomic DNA with the immunoSEQ kit, following the manufacturer's recommendations. To prepare libraries, a first multiplex PCR with proprietary primers was run, followed by a second PCR that added unique barcodes, and a bead cleanup was done after each round. Each sample batch included a kit-provided positive control reaction and a negative control reaction. The final libraries were assessed on an Agilent 4200 TapeStation D1000 ScreenTape, pooled by volume, and quantified by qPCR. Sequencing was performed on an Illumina NextSeq500 using a MidOutput 150-cycle cartridge, with 156 Read1 cycles, 15 Index1 cycles, and the kit custom primers. The pooled library was loaded at about 0.98 pM, with a roughly 20% PhiX control spiked in. Processing in the source paper ran as follows. Vendor-processed data were analyzed in R, and a clonotype was defined as all T cells sharing the same CDR3 nucleotide sequence. In the clone abundance analyses, frequencies were normalized to the 10,000 most abundant clones in each sample. Public T cell clones, which averaged fewer than five per sample, were excluded before analysis. An abundance difference of at least 32-fold between compartments was the criterion for calling clonotypes tumor-enriched or baseline blood-enriched. A beta-binomial differential abundance model was used to identify clonotypes that were expanded or contracted between blood time points. Tumor-blood repertoire similarity was measured with the Baroni-Urbani and Buser coefficient, and groups were compared using two-tailed Wilcoxon tests in R. As stored in TCRdb, this immuneACCESS dataset retains in-frame rearrangements with V and J assigned. A fraction of the clones does not appear; measured against another copy, unresolved V genes explain less than half of the discrepancy, and the remainder lacks a known reason. Clonal size and the V and J genes are those of that table, whereas D and trimming came from the DNA. The sample has under 100,000 clones on record, 70% to 90% of them singletons. Together, the top ten hold more than 9% of the sample.

A note on this clone: Its antigen remains undetermined. Base qualities are not provided; no much larger clone lies one nucleotide away.

This sequence originates from a man between 50 and 59 years old with renal cell carcinoma. The chain joins TRBV28 to TRBJ2-2, with 7 bases matching TRBD1. The sample consisted of blood, taken from a patient whose treatment included radiotherapy and nephrectomy. The CDR3 protein is CASNPQGDTGELFF. The sequenced DNA is TGTGCCAGCAACCCTCAGGGGGACACCGGGGAGCTGTTTTTT.